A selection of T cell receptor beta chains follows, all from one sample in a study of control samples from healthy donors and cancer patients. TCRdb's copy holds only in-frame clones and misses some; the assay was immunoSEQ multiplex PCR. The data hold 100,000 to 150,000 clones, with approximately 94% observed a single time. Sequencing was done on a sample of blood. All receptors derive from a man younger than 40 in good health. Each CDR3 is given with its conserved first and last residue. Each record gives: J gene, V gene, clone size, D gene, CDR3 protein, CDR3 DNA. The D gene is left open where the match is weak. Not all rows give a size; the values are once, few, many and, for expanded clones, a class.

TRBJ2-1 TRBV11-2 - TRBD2 CASSFGLAGEREQFF TGTGCCAGCAGCTTTGGACTAGCGGGGGAACGCGAGCAGTTCTTC
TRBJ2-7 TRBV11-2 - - CASSFNGPFVEQYF TGTGCCAGCAGCTTTAACGGACCTTTTGTCGAGCAGTACTTC
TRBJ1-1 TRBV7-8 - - CASSLGAPEAFF TGTGCCAGCAGCTTGGGGGCTCCTGAAGCTTTCTTT
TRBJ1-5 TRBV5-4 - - CASSPGGPGSNQPQHF TGTGCCAGCAGCCCTGGGGGCCCAGGATCCAATCAGCCCCAGCATTTT
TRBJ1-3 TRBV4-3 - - CASSPSRAGSGNTIYF TGCGCCAGCAGCCCAAGTCGAGCAGGGTCTGGAAACACCATATATTTT
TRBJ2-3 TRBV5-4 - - CASSGGFTDTQYF TGTGCCAGCAGCGGGGGATTCACAGATACGCAGTATTTT
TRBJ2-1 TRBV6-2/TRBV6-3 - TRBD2 CASSPPELAGYNEQFF TGTGCCAGCAGCCCCCCGGAACTAGCGGGGTACAATGAGCAGTTCTTC
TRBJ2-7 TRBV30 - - CACLGSSYEQYF TGTGCCTGCCTAGGTAGCTCCTACGAGCAGTACTTC
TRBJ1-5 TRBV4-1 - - CASSQVQGGQPQHF TGCGCCAGCAGCCAAGTTCAGGGAGGTCAGCCCCAGCATTTT
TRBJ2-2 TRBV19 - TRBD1 CASSKGQGRRDTGELFF TGTGCCAGTAGTAAGGGACAGGGAAGGCGGGACACCGGGGAGCTGTTTTTT
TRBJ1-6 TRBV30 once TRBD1 CAWSAATGTNSPLHF TGTGCCTGGAGTGCGGCGACAGGGACGAATTCACCCCTCCACTTT
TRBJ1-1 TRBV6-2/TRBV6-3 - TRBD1 CASSGRQGARNTEAFF TGTGCCAGCAGTGGCAGACAGGGGGCTCGGAACACTGAAGCTTTCTTT
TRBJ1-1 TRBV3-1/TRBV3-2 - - CASSERTGAEAFF TGTGCCAGCAGCGAACGTACCGGAGCTGAAGCTTTCTTT
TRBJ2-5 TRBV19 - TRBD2 CASSMTSGVETQYF TGTGCCAGTAGTATGACTAGCGGGGTTGAGACCCAGTACTTC
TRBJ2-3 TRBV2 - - CASKEGSTDTQYF TGTGCCAGCAAGGAGGGCAGCACAGATACGCAGTATTTT
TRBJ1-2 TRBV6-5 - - CASSYATGGYTF TGTGCCAGCAGTTACGCTACCGGGGGCTACACCTTC
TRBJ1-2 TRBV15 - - CATSESGYGYTF TGTGCCACCAGCGAATCCGGCTATGGCTACACCTTC
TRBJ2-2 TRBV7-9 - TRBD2 CAFSGGQNTGELFF TGTGCCTTCAGCGGGGGCCAGAACACCGGGGAGCTGTTTTTT
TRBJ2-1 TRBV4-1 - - CASSLSWSRLRANEQFF TGCGCCAGCAGCCTTTCCTGGTCCCGTTTGAGGGCGAATGAGCAGTTCTTC
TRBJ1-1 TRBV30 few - CAWSTMNTEAFF TGTGCCTGGAGTACAATGAACACTGAAGCTTTCTTT
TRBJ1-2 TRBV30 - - CAWSVANHGYTF TGTGCCTGGAGTGTAGCGAACCATGGCTACACCTTC
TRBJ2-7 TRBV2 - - CASSDFGGGEQYF TGTGCCAGCAGTGACTTCGGGGGCGGCGAGCAGTACTTC
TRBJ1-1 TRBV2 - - CASSVQGQTEAFF TGTGCCAGCAGTGTGCAGGGTCAAACTGAAGCTTTCTTT
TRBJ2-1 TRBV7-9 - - CASSLSRGVDEQFF TGTGCCAGCAGCCTGTCCAGGGGGGTAGATGAGCAGTTCTTC
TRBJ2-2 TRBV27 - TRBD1 CASRPGTGVSELFF TGTGCCAGCAGGCCGGGGACAGGGGTATCGGAGCTGTTTTTT
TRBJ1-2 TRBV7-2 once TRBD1 CASSSVSADRGPGYTF TGTGCCAGCAGCTCCGTTTCAGCTGACAGGGGGCCCGGCTACACCTTC
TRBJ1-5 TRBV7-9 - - CASGTNSNQPQHF TGTGCCAGCGGGACAAATAGCAATCAGCCCCAGCATTTT
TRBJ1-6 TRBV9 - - CASSVAGGGDSPLHF TGTGCCAGCAGCGTAGCGGGGGGAGGGGATTCACCCCTCCACTTT
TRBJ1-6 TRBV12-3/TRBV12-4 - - CASSLGEGSPLHF TGTGCCAGCAGTTTAGGAGAGGGGTCACCCCTCCACTTT
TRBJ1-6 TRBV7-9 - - CASSSGTPYNSPLHF TGTGCCAGCAGCTCAGGGACTCCTTATAATTCACCCCTCCACTTT
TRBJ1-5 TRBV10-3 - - CAISDNGGQGQPQHF TGTGCCATCAGTGATAATGGGGGGCAGGGTCAGCCCCAGCATTTT
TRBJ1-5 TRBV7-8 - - CASSTQNQPQHF TGTGCCAGCAGCACACAGAATCAGCCCCAGCATTTT
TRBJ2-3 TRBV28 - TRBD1 CASSRDRGRTDTQYF TGTGCCAGCAGTAGGGACAGGGGGCGGACAGATACGCAGTATTTT
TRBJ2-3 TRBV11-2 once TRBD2 CASSLALAGRADTQYF TGTGCCAGCAGCTTGGCTCTAGCGGGGAGGGCAGATACGCAGTATTTT
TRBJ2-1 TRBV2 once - CASDTDSYNEQFF TGTGCCAGCGATACAGACTCCTACAATGAGCAGTTCTTC
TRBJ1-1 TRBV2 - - CASSDERTEAFF TGTGCCAGCAGTGATGAGCGCACTGAAGCTTTCTTT
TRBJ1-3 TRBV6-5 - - CAIRPVSGNTIYF TGTGCCATCCGACCGGTCTCTGGAAACACCATATATTTT
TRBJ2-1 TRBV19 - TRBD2 CASTPGLAGGDQGVYTYNEQFF TGTGCCAGTACCCCGGGACTAGCGGGGGGCGATCAGGGGGTTTACACCTACAATGAGCAGTTCTTC
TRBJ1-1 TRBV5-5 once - CASSRNVRGEAFF TGTGCCAGCAGCCGAAACGTCAGGGGTGAAGCTTTCTTT